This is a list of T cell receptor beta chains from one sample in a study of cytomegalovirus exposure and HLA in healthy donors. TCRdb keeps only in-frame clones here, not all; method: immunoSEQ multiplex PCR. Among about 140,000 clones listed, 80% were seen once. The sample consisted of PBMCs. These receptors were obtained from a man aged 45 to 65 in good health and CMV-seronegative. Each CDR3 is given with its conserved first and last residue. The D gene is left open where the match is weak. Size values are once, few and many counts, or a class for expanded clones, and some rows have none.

TGTGCCAGCAGCTTAATTCTCACCGGGGAGCTGTTTTTT,CASSLILTGELFF,.,TRBJ2-2,TRBV7-3,.
TGTGCCAGCAGTTTAAGGGGCGGCCAGGGAGGACAGCCCCAGCATTTT,CASSLRGGQGGQPQHF,.,TRBJ1-5,TRBV27,.
TGTGCCAGCTCACCGGTACAGCTATACGAGCAGTACTTC,CASSPVQLYEQYF,.,TRBJ2-7,TRBV18,once
TGTGCCAGCAGCTTAACCGGGACAGAATACGAGCAGTACTTC,CASSLTGTEYEQYF,TRBD1,TRBJ2-7,TRBV7-9,once
TGTGCCAGCAGCGCCCGAGGACAGAATTCACCCCTCCACTTT,CASSARGQNSPLHF,.,TRBJ1-6,TRBV9,.
TGTGCCAGCACCCTGAGGGTAGAATTCAATGAGCAGTTCTTC,CASTLRVEFNEQFF,.,TRBJ2-1,TRBV28,.
TGTGCCAGCAGTTTATGGACAGGGGGAGCGACGAGCTCCTACAATGAGCAGTTCTTC,CASSLWTGGATSSYNEQFF,TRBD1,TRBJ2-1,TRBV28,.
TGTGCCAGCAGCTTACGACGGGACAGGGGGAATCATGGCTACACCTTC,CASSLRRDRGNHGYTF,TRBD1,TRBJ1-2,TRBV7-8,.
TGTGCCTGGAGGGGACAGGGATTCACTGAAGCTTTCTTT,CAWRGQGFTEAFF,TRBD1,TRBJ1-1,TRBV30,.
TGTGCCAGCAGTTCCCCTCAGGGGGCGGCCGGCAATCAGCCCCAGCATTTT,CASSSPQGAAGNQPQHF,TRBD1,TRBJ1-5,TRBV28,.
TGTGCCAGTAGTATCGAGACTAGGCAGCCCCAGCATTTT,CASSIETRQPQHF,.,TRBJ1-5,TRBV19,.
TGCGCCAGCAGCTTGGGGGTCCTAGGTCAGCCCCAGCATTTT,CASSLGVLGQPQHF,.,TRBJ1-5,TRBV5-1,.
TGTGCCAGCAGCCCGCTCCAGGGCCCCCTCGGCACTGCTTTCTTT,CASSPLQGPLGTAFF,.,TRBJ1-1,TRBV11-3,.
TGTGTCAGAACCACCGGACGCACCGGGACAGGGGAGTCGGAAGCTTTCTTT,CVRTTGRTGTGESEAFF,.,TRBJ1-1,TRBV7-5,.
TGTGCCAGCAGCGGCGGGGGGGGATACGGCTACACCTTC,CASSGGGGYGYTF,.,TRBJ1-2,TRBV5-4,.
TGTGCCAGCAGTGTGACTAGCGGGGGTTATTCCGGGGAGCTGTTTTTT,CASSVTSGGYSGELFF,TRBD2,TRBJ2-2,TRBV2,.
TGTGCCAGCAGCTTAGGGGCAGGGGATATCTATGGCTACACCTTC,CASSLGAGDIYGYTF,.,TRBJ1-2,TRBV13,few
TGTGCCAGCAGCGTATCCGGGCAGGGCACCACCTACGAGCAGTACTTC,CASSVSGQGTTYEQYF,.,TRBJ2-7,TRBV9,.
TGTGCCAGCTCACCACCGGGACAGGGAAGCAACACTGAAGCTTTCTTT,CASSPPGQGSNTEAFF,TRBD1,TRBJ1-1,TRBV18,.
TGTGCCAGCAGGGACAGCGTCAATCAGCCCCAGCATTTT,CASRDSVNQPQHF,.,TRBJ1-5,TRBV6-5,.
TGTGACACCACCCCTTCTAGCGGAGGTTCCTACAATGAGCAGTTCTTC,CDTTPSSGGSYNEQFF,TRBD2,TRBJ2-1,TRBV7-9,.
TGTGCCTGGAGTGTGGCGGGGGGCTACACCTTC,CAWSVAGGYTF,.,TRBJ1-2,TRBV30,.
TGTGCCAGCTCACCTGGGACAGGCGATTTGAACACTGAAGCTTTCTTT,CASSPGTGDLNTEAFF,TRBD1,TRBJ1-1,TRBV18,few
TGTGCCAGCAGACAGGGGGGACCTAACTATGGCTACACCTTC,CASRQGGPNYGYTF,TRBD1,TRBJ1-2,TRBV7-2,.
TGCGCCAGCAGCTCCCATAGCGGGAGTGGGACCGGGGAGCTGTTTTTT,CASSSHSGSGTGELFF,TRBD2,TRBJ2-2,TRBV5-1,.
TGTGCCAGCAGCCCAGCCCTTGGGCGGGGGGGTGGAGATACGCAGTATTTT,CASSPALGRGGGDTQYF,TRBD2,TRBJ2-3,TRBV9,.
TGTGCCAGCAGGCCTATGGGCGTCGATAATTCACCCCTCCACTTT,CASRPMGVDNSPLHF,.,TRBJ1-6,TRBV6-1,.
TGTGCCAGCAGCGCTTATACCGCCGGGACAGGGGGCCGAAGCAATCAGCCCCAGCATTTT,CASSAYTAGTGGRSNQPQHF,TRBD1,TRBJ1-5,TRBV9,few
TGTGCCAGCAGCTTAGCAGGAGGTTCTGGAAACACCATATATTTT,CASSLAGGSGNTIYF,.,TRBJ1-3,TRBV7-9,.
TGTGCCAGCAGCCCTACTAGCGGGGAAGATACGCAGTATTTT,CASSPTSGEDTQYF,TRBD2,TRBJ2-3,TRBV11-2,.
TGTGCCTGGGAACTCGGGGGGGCCGCATATAATTCACCCCTCCACTTT,CAWELGGAAYNSPLHF,.,TRBJ1-6,TRBV30,.
TGCAGCGTTTTGGTTCGGGGAGGTGGGACAGATACGCAGTATTTT,CSVLVRGGGTDTQYF,.,TRBJ2-3,TRBV29-1,few
TGTGCCAGCAGCTCTCCCAGGGGGCTGCGGCACACTGAAGCTTTCTTT,CASSSPRGLRHTEAFF,TRBD1,TRBJ1-1,TRBV5-4,.
TGCGCCAGCAGCCAAGGTATGGGCGGGAGTTTCCAAGAGACCCAGTACTTC,CASSQGMGGSFQETQYF,TRBD2,TRBJ2-5,TRBV4-1,.
TGTGCCAGTAGTATTGAGGGAGGACAGGGGTACCGCGGCTACACCTTC,CASSIEGGQGYRGYTF,TRBD1,TRBJ1-2,TRBV19,.
TGCGCCAGCAGCCAAGATGCCTCCAGAGAGCAGTACTTC,CASSQDASREQYF,.,TRBJ2-7,TRBV4-1,.
TGTGCCAGCAGCTTACAAGCGGTCACAGATACGCAGTATTTT,CASSLQAVTDTQYF,.,TRBJ2-3,TRBV7-3,.
TGCGCCAGCAGCGTCGGACAGGAGAACACCGGGGAGCTGTTTTTT,CASSVGQENTGELFF,TRBD1,TRBJ2-2,TRBV5-1,.
TGTGCCAGCAGTGCCAGGGGGGACACTGAAGCTTTCTTT,CASSARGDTEAFF,TRBD1,TRBJ1-1,TRBV6-1,.
TGCAGTGCTAAACAGGATTACGAGCAGTACTTC,CSAKQDYEQYF,.,TRBJ2-7,TRBV20-1,few
TGTGCCACCGGACGGGACTCCTACGAGCAGTACTTC,CATGRDSYEQYF,.,TRBJ2-7,TRBV10-3,.
TGTGCCAGCGGTGGGGGCACAGGGGAGAATCAGCCCCAGCATTTT,CASGGGTGENQPQHF,TRBD1,TRBJ1-5,TRBV27,.
TGTGCCAGCCAAAGGGGGTACCAAGAGACCCAGTACTTC,CASQRGYQETQYF,.,TRBJ2-5,TRBV2,.